The 5 T cell receptor beta chains in this list originate from one sample, sequenced in a study of beta chain features in type 1 diabetes. Every isolated RNA sample was fully reverse transcribed, so sequencing captured expressed TCRB transcripts. Assay used: immunoSEQ multiplex PCR; TCRdb lists only in-frame clones, some missing. The top ten hold about 0.065% of the sample, which has just over 450,000 clones, about 30% seen once. Sequencing was done on a sample of naive CD4+ T cells from blood. The receptors originated from a young man in good health.

The V gene is TRBV18, the J gene TRBJ2-1, with 11 bases identical to TRBD2. Germline V lookup: CDR1 KGHSH, CDR2 LQKENI. V shed 5 bases, J shed 7 bases, and the junction held 7 bases outside the gene matches. The CDR3 runs to 15 residues. The DNA for the CDR3 is TGTGCCAGCTCATTACTAGCGGGAGACGATAATGAGCAGTTCTTC. This translates into CASSLLAGDDNEQFF.

This sequence joins TRBV5-4 and TRBJ2-1; 7 nucleotides match TRBD1. Looked up from germline, CDR1 is SGHNT and CDR2 is YYREEE (reference sequence). The length of the CDR3 is 16 residues. Trimming cost V 1 base and J 4 bases; bases outside gene matches: 8. The CDR3 region is CASSLFTRGQYNEQFF. The CDR3 coding sequence is TGTGCCAGCAGCTTGTTCACCCGGGGACAGTACAATGAGCAGTTCTTC.

This clone has a single count. The genes are TRBV4-1 and TRBJ2-5; D is unclear. V lost 0 bases to trimming and J lost 4 bases, with 9 bases between them. The germline CDR1 and CDR2 sequences are MGHRA and YSYEKL. The CDR3 contains 14 residues. The CDR3 region is CASSQEGRGETQYF. The CDR3 nucleotides are TGCGCCAGCAGCCAAGAGGGTAGAGGAGAGACCCAGTACTTC.

This clone was seen a few times. V and J are TRBV10-3 and TRBJ2-6; no clear D gene. Germline V lookup: CDR1 ENHRY, CDR2 SYGVKD. V shed 3 bases and J shed 0 bases, with 15 bases lying between them. This CDR3 comprises 18 residues. The CDR3 here is CAISDLDKRDSGANVLTF. CDR3 nucleotide sequence: TGTGCCATCAGTGACTTAGACAAACGAGACTCTGGGGCCAACGTCCTGACTTTC.

This chain's CDR3 is CAWSLLAREGEQFF. DNA for the CDR3: TGTGCCTGGAGTTTACTAGCGAGAGAGGGTGAGCAGTTCTTC. This rearrangement joins TRBV30 to TRBJ2-1; TRBD2 agrees at 7 bases. The CDR3 length is 14 residues. Trimming removed 2 bases from V and 9 bases from J; junction bases left unmatched: 10. CDR1 is GTSNPN and CDR2 is SVGIG in the germline V gene (reference sequence).